This T cell receptor beta chain was recovered during a study of T cell repertoires in cytomegalovirus infection (dated by TCRdb to the late 2010s). Study-wide context: The HLA type of each donor mattered for the analysis, because public TCR beta signatures pointed to carriage of CMV infection along with the matching HLA type.

Overall study outcomes, separate from this receptor: The ex vivo response was dominated by HLA-C-restricted CMV-specific TCR beta clonotypes, which also provided the single most frequent clonotype in two of eight donors. In both this cohort and an independent cohort of several hundred donors, the cumulative frequency of public TCR beta family members distinguished carriers of CMV infection plus the relevant HLA type.

Sequenced on an Illumina HiSeq 1500. The raw public data were reprocessed by TCRdb itself: fastp quality trimming at Q25, MiXCR clonotype calling, in-frame beta chains only. Records with the same CDR3 protein are collapsed into one entry carrying the most frequent genes and DNA. The sample contains 400,000 to 550,000 distinct CDR3 sequences, roughly 10% of them found a single time. The leading ten clones occupy roughly a tenth of the sample. This clonotype has a count of ten or more. No cognate antigen has been identified for it. Base qualities are missing; no much larger clone stands one base away. Taken from the germline V gene (reference sequence), the CDR1 and CDR2 loops are SGHNT and YYREEE. Here V drops 6 bases and J drops 5 bases, and the junction holds 10 bases not matched to any gene. The CDR3 holds 15 amino acids from the cysteine to the phenylalanine. The CDR3 DNA has 45 bases and is translated from base 1.

Recombination linked TRBV5-4 to TRBJ2-1, and 8 junction bases match TRBD2. Sequenced sample: PBMCs. The source is a human donor in good health (CMV status not recorded). Some clones in this sample may be carry-over from other donors' samples. The CDR3 reads CASINREGLHNEQFF. In nucleotides, the sequence is TGTGCCAGCATCAACCGGGAGGGCCTCCACAATGAGCAGTTCTTC.